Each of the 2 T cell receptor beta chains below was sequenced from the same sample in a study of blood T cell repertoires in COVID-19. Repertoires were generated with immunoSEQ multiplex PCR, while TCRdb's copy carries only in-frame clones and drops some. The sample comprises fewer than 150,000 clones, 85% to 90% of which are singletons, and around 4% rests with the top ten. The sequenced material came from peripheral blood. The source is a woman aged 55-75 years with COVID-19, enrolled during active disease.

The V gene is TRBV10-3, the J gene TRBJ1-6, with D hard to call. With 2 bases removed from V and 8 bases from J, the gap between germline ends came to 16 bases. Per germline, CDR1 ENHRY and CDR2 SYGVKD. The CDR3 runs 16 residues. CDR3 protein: CAISEGLRLKDSPLHF. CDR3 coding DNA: TGTGCCATCAGTGAGGGCCTGAGGTTGAAGGATTCACCCCTCCACTTT.

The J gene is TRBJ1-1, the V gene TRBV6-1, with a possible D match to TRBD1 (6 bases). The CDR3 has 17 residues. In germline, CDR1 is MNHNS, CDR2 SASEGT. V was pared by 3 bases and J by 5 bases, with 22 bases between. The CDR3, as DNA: TGTGCCAGCAGTGAGGGCGGGAGCAGGGGTATTGGGACTGAAGCTTTCTTT. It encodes CASSEGGSRGIGTEAFF.